This TCR beta chain came from a study of blood T cell repertoires in COVID-19. On the study more broadly: Samples taken during acute and convalescent COVID-19 were collected in the United States, Italy and Spain.

Original processing notes: Estimation of nucleated cell counts was performed using reference gene primer amplification. Only in-frame clones appear in the TCRdb table, and some are missing; sequencing was by immunoSEQ multiplex PCR. The V and J calls and clone size were taken over from that table, and D and trimming were inferred from the DNA. The sample lists about 26,000 clones; approximately 85% were seen once. Seattle's enrolled individuals joined amid active infection and were then monitored longitudinally. V lost 0 bases, J lost 6 bases, and 2 bases lay in between. Germline V gives CDR1 LNHNV, CDR2 YYDKDF (reference sequence). The CDR3 is 12 amino acids.

The TCR originated in a woman aged 80 or over with COVID-19, enrolled during active disease. Sequenced input: peripheral blood. The chain combines TRBV15 with TRBJ2-2, with no clear D. For the CDR3, the DNA is TGTGCCACCAGCAGAGACGCCGGGGAGCTGTTTTTT. This encodes CATSRDAGELFF. Based on the CDR3 plus reference TRBV15 and TRBJ2-2, the full variable domain is DAMVIQNPRYQVTQFGKPVTLSCSQTLNHNVMYWYQQKSSQAPKLLFHYYDKDFNNEADTPDNFQSRRPNTSFCFLDIRSPGLGDTAMYLCATSRDAGELFFGEGSRLTVL.